This is a list of T cell receptor beta chains from one sample in a study of blood T cells in healthy people across ages. TCRdb recomputed calls from the 5' RACE reads with MiXCR, one row per CDR3 protein. The data show approximately 1.5 million distinct CDR3 sequences, about 45% seen once. Sequenced material: blood. These receptors came from a young woman in good health. The CDR3 runs from the conserved cysteine through the conserved F or W. D genes are given only for firm matches. Size tells how often a clone was seen (once, few, many) or the class of an expanded clone, and some rows leave it out.

size	V	D	J	DNA	CDR3
many	TRBV12-3/TRBV12-4	.	TRBJ2-5	TGTGCCAGCAGTTTATTAGCCGAAGAGACCCAGTACTTC	CASSLLAEETQYF
.	TRBV12-5	.	TRBJ2-7	TGTGCTAGTGGTTTACAACGGGGCCCCAGCACCTACGAGCAGTACTTC	CASGLQRGPSTYEQYF
few	TRBV7-2	.	TRBJ1-5	TGTGCCAGCAGCTTAGGGGGGGTCCCAGATCAGCCCCAGCATTTT	CASSLGGVPDQPQHF
many	TRBV27	.	TRBJ2-7	TGTGCCAGCAGTTTATCGATCAACGAGCAGTACTTC	CASSLSINEQYF
.	TRBV4-1	TRBD1	TRBJ2-1	TGCGCCAGCAGCCACCTCGGGACAGGGGACAATGAGCAGTTCTTC	CASSHLGTGDNEQFF
.	TRBV20-1	TRBD2	TRBJ2-7	TGCAGTGCTATGGGACTACTCAACCGTCCCTACGAGCAGTACTTC	CSAMGLLNRPYEQYF
.	TRBV25-1	TRBD1	TRBJ2-7	TGTGCCAGCAGTGAAGTAGGACAGGGAACCTACAATGAGCAGTACTTC	CASSEVGQGTYNEQYF
many	TRBV29-1	.	TRBJ2-7	TGCAGCGCTTCCGACGGGGTCGAGCAGTACTTC	CSASDGVEQYF
.	TRBV10-2	TRBD2	TRBJ2-1	TGCGCCAGCAGTGAGTCCCGGGGGGGCAATAATGAGCAGTTCTTC	CASSESRGGNNEQFF
few	TRBV10-3	.	TRBJ1-2	TGTGCCATCAGTGAAAGGGTTGACTATGGTTACACCTTC	CAISERVDYGYTF
few	TRBV6-6	.	TRBJ2-7	TGTGCCAGCAGTCCCCGGACGCCATCCTACGAGCAGTACTTC	CASSPRTPSYEQYF
.	TRBV20-1	.	TRBJ2-1	TGCAGTGCCCCGGGACTCAGGACCTACAATGAGCAGTTCTTC	CSAPGLRTYNEQFF
.	TRBV28	TRBD2	TRBJ2-3	TGTGCCTGCAGTACGGGACTAGCCCAAGATACGCAGTATTTT	CACSTGLAQDTQYF
few	TRBV9	.	TRBJ2-3	TGTGCCAGCAGCGTAGTGGCGGAATTCAGCACAGATACGCAGTATTTT	CASSVVAEFSTDTQYF
.	TRBV6-5	.	TRBJ1-2	TGTGCCAGCAATTCTACCCTTGGGGGGGCTGCGAACTATGGCTACACCTTC	CASNSTLGGAANYGYTF
many	TRBV4-1	TRBD2	TRBJ2-3	TGCGCCAGCAGCCGCGGGGGGGCGGGCACAGATACGCAGTATTTT	CASSRGGAGTDTQYF
.	TRBV28	TRBD1	TRBJ2-5	TGTGCCAGCAGTGACAGGGGAATGGAGACCCAGTACTTC	CASSDRGMETQYF
once	TRBV21-1	.	TRBJ2-1	TGTGCCAGCAGCACTCATGGGGGGGCATCGTCCTCCTACAATGAGCAGTTCTTC	CASSTHGGASSSYNEQFF
many	TRBV4-3	.	TRBJ1-2	TGCGCCAGCAGCCAAGATAGGGGCGGTTTGTATGGCTACACCTTC	CASSQDRGGLYGYTF
few	TRBV7-6	.	TRBJ2-1	TGTGCCAGCAGCTTAGCGGCCCTCGGCTCCTACAATGAGCAGTTCTTC	CASSLAALGSYNEQFF
.	TRBV20-1	.	TRBJ1-1	TGCAGTGCTAGTAGATTCCGACAGGTATACACTGAAGCTTTCTTT	CSASRFRQVYTEAFF
once	TRBV9	.	TRBJ2-7	TGTGCCAGCAGCCCTGATAGGTCCCACGAGCAGTGCTTC	CASSPDRSHEQCF
few	TRBV27	.	TRBJ1-1	TGTGCCAGCAGTTTACGAGCAGGAAAAGCTTTCTTT	CASSLRAGKAFF
many	TRBV7-9	TRBD2	TRBJ2-3	TGTGCCAGCAGCCCGGGACTAGGATTCACAGATACGCAGTATTTT	CASSPGLGFTDTQYF
.	TRBV12-5	.	TRBJ2-5	TGTGCTAGTGGGTCAGACCGAGAAGAGACCCAGTACTTC	CASGSDREETQYF
.	TRBV20-1	TRBD1	TRBJ1-1	TGCAGTGCTAGAATACAGGGGTCGAACACTGAAGCTTTCTTT	CSARIQGSNTEAFF
.	TRBV14	.	TRBJ1-2	TGTGCCAGCAGCCAAGATCAAGTGAGGGGCTACACCTTC	CASSQDQVRGYTF
.	TRBV20-1	.	TRBJ1-1	TGCAGTGCTAGAGACCCCAGGGGCACCACTGAAGCTTTCTTT	CSARDPRGTTEAFF
few	TRBV27	TRBD1	TRBJ2-5	TGTGCCAGCAGTTTGCCCCCGGGACAGGGGAAAAGGTACTTC	CASSLPPGQGKRYF
.	TRBV9	.	TRBJ1-2	TGTGCCAGCAGCGTAGACCGGGTCCCCTATGGCTACACCTTC	CASSVDRVPYGYTF
few	TRBV18	.	TRBJ1-2	TGTGCCAGCTCACCAAGTGGTGGGGGCTATGGCTACACCTTC	CASSPSGGGYGYTF
.	TRBV4-3	.	TRBJ2-2	TGCGCCAGCAGCCCTTTAACAGGCAGCACCGGGGAGCTGTTTTTT	CASSPLTGSTGELFF
few	TRBV20-1	.	TRBJ1-2	TGCAGTGCTACGGTGGGGAACTATGGCTACACCTTC	CSATVGNYGYTF
.	TRBV7-3	.	TRBJ2-1	TGTGCCAGCAGCTCAGGACTGGGAGCGAGCTCCTACAATGAGCAGTTCTTC	CASSSGLGASSYNEQFF
.	TRBV15	.	TRBJ2-1	TGTGCCACCAGCAGGCCCGGGGGAAACAATGAGCAGTTCTTC	CATSRPGGNNEQFF
few	TRBV29-1	.	TRBJ2-1	TGCAGCGTCCGGGACAACGCTTACAATGAGCAGTTCTTC	CSVRDNAYNEQFF
once	TRBV6-2/TRBV6-3	TRBD1	TRBJ2-7	TGTGCCAGCAGTTTCCGGGACAGGGGGGCAGACGAGCAGTACTTC	CASSFRDRGADEQYF
many	TRBV29-1	TRBD1	TRBJ2-3	TGCAGCGTTGGCACAGGGGGCACAGATACGCAGTATTTT	CSVGTGGTDTQYF
.	TRBV29-1	TRBD2	TRBJ2-1	TGCAGCTCGCGCGGGACTAGCGGGAGGATCAGTTTCTCCTACAATGAGCAGTTCTTC	CSSRGTSGRISFSYNEQFF
.	TRBV15	.	TRBJ2-1	TGTGCCACCAGCGGCACCGTTGGGGGGCCTTACAATGAGCAGTTCTTC	CATSGTVGGPYNEQFF
.	TRBV27	TRBD1	TRBJ1-2	TGTGCCAGCAGTTATGAGGGGACAGGCTATGGCTGCACCTTC	CASSYEGTGYGCTF
.	TRBV4-2	.	TRBJ2-7	TGTGCCAGCAGCCAAGATAATGAGGACTACGAGCAGTACTTC	CASSQDNEDYEQYF
.	TRBV30	.	TRBJ2-1	TGTGCCTGGAGTACCACGGGGGAGTACAATGAGCAGTTCTTC	CAWSTTGEYNEQFF
.	TRBV6-2/TRBV6-3	TRBD1	TRBJ1-2	TGTGCCAGCAGTTACCAACGGGACAGCACCTTTCCAGGCTACACCTTC	CASSYQRDSTFPGYTF
.	TRBV11-2	.	TRBJ1-1	TGTGCCAGCAGGAAAGTGGGATATACTGAAGCTTTCTTT	CASRKVGYTEAFF
.	TRBV12-5	.	TRBJ2-1	TGTGCTAGTGGTTTGGTTCCGGGTCCTGAAGGGCAGTTCTTC	CASGLVPGPEGQFF
few	TRBV18	.	TRBJ1-2	TGTGCCAGCTCACCGGGCCCGGGGGCGGACTATGGCTACACCTTC	CASSPGPGADYGYTF
few	TRBV13	.	TRBJ2-7	TGTGCCAGCAGCCCTACCCTTCGGTCCCCATACGAGCAGTACTTC	CASSPTLRSPYEQYF
.	TRBV7-9	TRBD1	TRBJ1-1	TGTGCCAGCAGCTTAGCCGGGACAGGGATCCTGAACACTGAAGCTTTCTTT	CASSLAGTGILNTEAFF
.	TRBV4-1	.	TRBJ2-3	TGCGCCAGCAGAGGTATGGGAGTAGGCACAGATACGCAGTATTTT	CASRGMGVGTDTQYF
few	TRBV10-3	.	TRBJ1-1	TGTGCCATCAGTGAGTCTTTGGGGGCGACTTCTGAAGCTTTCTTT	CAISESLGATSEAFF
few	TRBV3-1	.	TRBJ2-7	TGTGCCAGCAGCCAAGTGGACACCGAGCAGTACTTC	CASSQVDTEQYF
.	TRBV24-1	.	TRBJ2-3	TGTGCCACCGCGGCAGGGAATTTAGCAGATACGCAGTATTTT	CATAAGNLADTQYF
few	TRBV7-9	.	TRBJ2-1	TGTGCCAGCAGCCCCCCCCATCGGGGGACAAATTACAATGAGCAGTTCTTC	CASSPPHRGTNYNEQFF
.	TRBV2	.	TRBJ2-6	TGTGCCAGCAATCTAGGTAGAGACTCTGGGGCCAACGTCCTGACTTTC	CASNLGRDSGANVLTF
.	TRBV7-3	TRBD2	TRBJ2-1	TGTGCCAGCAGCCAAACCCGACTAGCGGGGGAGGGCGGTGAGCAGTTCTTC	CASSQTRLAGEGGEQFF
few	TRBV12-3/TRBV12-4	.	TRBJ2-5	TGTGCCAGCAGTCTCAGGGGACAAGGCCAAGAGACCCAGTACTTC	CASSLRGQGQETQYF
few	TRBV29-1	.	TRBJ1-5	TGCAGCGCCGACAGTAGCAATCAGCCCCAGCATTTT	CSADSSNQPQHF
few	TRBV4-1	.	TRBJ1-2	TGCGCCAGCAGCACAGAGGCTAACTATGGCTACACCTTC	CASSTEANYGYTF
few	TRBV6-1	TRBD1	TRBJ1-6	TGTGCCAGCATAAACAGGGGCAATTCACCCCTCCACTTT	CASINRGNSPLHF